This TCR beta chain came from a study of graft-versus-host responses after intestinal transplantation. Study-wide background: Transplants were multivisceral, liver-intestinal, or isolated intestinal.

The table came from immunoSEQ multiplex PCR; TCRdb's copy has only in-frame clones and leaves some out. This sample has approximately 20,000 clones; approximately 70% occur once, and the top ten carry approximately 7.6%. Study-wide results and caveats: High graft-versus-host to host-versus-graft clonal ratios were found in allografts of patients who had graft-donor T cell macrochimerism.

With V trimmed by 4 bases and J by 7 bases, 6 bases remained unmatched. CDR3 length equals 13 residues. From germline, CDR1 is LNHNV and CDR2 YYDKDF (reference sequence). In this sample, this clone turned up a few times. Its antigen is currently unknown. Processing of graft tissue released intraepithelial and lamina propria lymphocytes. This clonotype was sampled from a human patient who received an intestinal transplant, so some T cells may come from the graft donor. The sequenced sample was ileum tissue, obtained approximately 3 weeks after intestinal transplant. The genes are TRBV15 and TRBJ2-7; TRBD1 aligns across 8 bases. CDR3 sequence: CATSNRGRREQYF. CDR3 nucleotides: TGTGCCACCAGCAACAGGGGGAGACGGGAGCAGTACTTC.